A selection of T cell receptor beta chains follows, all from one sample in a study of blood T cell repertoires in COVID-19. Clones were sequenced by immunoSEQ multiplex PCR, and TCRdb holds only the in-frame ones, with some missing. The repertoire holds 150,000 to 200,000 clones, about four fifths seen once, with approximately 3% in the top ten. Sequencing was carried out using PBMCs or T cells enriched from blood (not recorded which). These TCRs come from a woman in her fifties or sixties who had recovered from COVID-19. CDR3s include the opening cysteine and the closing phenylalanine or tryptophan. The D gene is left open where the match is weak. Clone size is stated in some rows and not others, as once, few, many or a class when expanded.

cdr3_length,v_call,d_call,j_call,clone_size,cdr3_aa,cdr3_nt
13,TRBV11-2,TRBD1,TRBJ1-2,-,CASSSGQFYGYTF,TGTGCCAGCAGCTCGGGACAGTTCTATGGCTACACCTTC
16,TRBV21-1,-,TRBJ2-5,-,CASSKVGGGRVETQYF,TGTGCCAGCAGCAAAGTGGGGGGTGGAAGAGTGGAGACCCAGTACTTC
16,TRBV4-2,TRBD2,TRBJ2-5,many,CASSQDPSGGGETQYF,TGTGCCAGCAGCCAAGACCCTAGCGGGGGAGGAGAGACCCAGTACTTC
18,TRBV1,-,TRBJ1-2,-,CTSSQEHDAGMDLYGYTF,TGCACCAGCAGCCAAGAACACGATGCAGGGATGGACCTGTATGGCTACACCTTC
12,TRBV6-5,-,TRBJ2-1,-,CASSRSDNEQFF,TGTGCCAGCAGTCGCAGCGACAATGAGCAGTTCTTC
14,TRBV5-1,-,TRBJ2-1,once,CASGLRRPGDEQFF,TGCGCCAGCGGGTTAAGGCGTCCGGGAGATGAGCAGTTCTTC
14,TRBV2,TRBD1,TRBJ2-7,once,CASRWRQGTYEQYF,TGTGCCAGCAGATGGAGACAGGGGACCTACGAGCAGTACTTC
18,TRBV7-2,-,TRBJ2-4,-,CASSSPAGPDSYKNIQYF,TGTGCCAGCAGCTCGCCTGCGGGGCCGGATTCTTACAAAAACATTCAGTACTTC
18,TRBV4-1,TRBD2,TRBJ2-1,-,CASSQEGLAGGTYNEQFF,TGCGCCAGCAGCCAAGAGGGACTAGCGGGGGGAACCTACAATGAGCAGTTCTTC
16,TRBV19,-,TRBJ2-7,many,CASSIDHTGFVYEQYF,TGTGCCAGTAGTATAGATCATACAGGGTTTGTGTACGAGCAGTACTTC
12,TRBV29-1,-,TRBJ1-3,-,CSVHSYGNTIYF,TGCAGCGTTCACTCGTATGGAAACACCATATATTTT
13,TRBV29-1,TRBD1,TRBJ1-4,-,CSVPGQGNEKLFF,TGCAGCGTTCCGGGACAGGGGAATGAAAAACTGTTTTTT
19,TRBV21-1,-,TRBJ2-2,-,CASSKRLGTSGGNTGELFF,TGTGCCAGCAGCAAACGGCTAGGGACTAGCGGGGGTAATACCGGGGAGCTGTTTTTT
13,TRBV7-2,-,TRBJ1-3,-,CASTPIRGNTIYF,TGTGCCAGCACCCCCATACGGGGAAACACCATATATTTT
15,TRBV30,-,TRBJ2-3,-,CAWSVSSGFTDTQYF,TGTGCCTGGAGTGTCTCGAGCGGGTTCACAGATACGCAGTATTTT
22,TRBV3-1/TRBV3-2,TRBD2,TRBJ2-3,-,CASSQEYLLGLAGGLDTDTQYF,TGTGCCAGCAGCCAAGAGTACCTGTTGGGACTAGCGGGGGGGCTGGACACAGATACGCAGTATTTT
15,TRBV6-5,-,TRBJ1-3,few,CASRDGVFSGNTIYF,TGTGCCAGCAGGGACGGGGTATTCTCTGGAAACACCATATATTTT
14,TRBV5-1,TRBD1,TRBJ2-5,few,CASSWGQGLETQYF,TGCGCCAGCAGCTGGGGACAGGGACTGGAGACCCAGTACTTC
14,TRBV14,TRBD1,TRBJ1-4,-,CASSLRQGPEKLFF,TGTGCCAGCAGCCTAAGACAGGGGCCTGAAAAACTGTTTTTT
16,TRBV19,TRBD1,TRBJ2-7,-,CASSVTATGDSYEQYF,TGTGCCAGTAGTGTAACCGCTACAGGGGATTCCTACGAGCAGTACTTC
15,TRBV5-1,-,TRBJ2-7,few,CASSSPGDTRYEQYF,TGCGCCAGCAGCTCACCCGGGGACACCCGCTACGAGCAGTACTTC
11,TRBV30,TRBD1,TRBJ1-1,-,CAWYTGDEAFF,TGTGCCTGGTATACAGGGGATGAAGCTTTCTTT
15,TRBV10-3,TRBD1,TRBJ1-1,-,CAITPTGEENTEAFF,TGTGCCATCACTCCGACAGGGGAGGAGAACACTGAAGCTTTCTTT
16,TRBV6-1,TRBD1,TRBJ1-5,-,CASSVARTGSNQPQHF,TGTGCCAGCAGTGTAGCAAGGACAGGGAGCAATCAGCCCCAGCATTTT
16,TRBV19,-,TRBJ2-3,once,CASSIDHRERTDTQYF,TGTGCCAGTAGTATAGATCACAGGGAGAGGACAGATACGCAGTATTTT
12,TRBV29-1,-,TRBJ2-7,-,CSVGSGRGEQYF,TGCAGCGTTGGTTCGGGGAGAGGCGAGCAGTACTTC
16,TRBV5-5,-,TRBJ2-7,few,CASSLDFQGTTYEQYF,TGTGCCAGCAGCTTGGATTTCCAGGGAACAACCTACGAGCAGTACTTC
13,TRBV21-1,-,TRBJ1-3,-,CASTPTGGNTIYF,TGTGCCAGCACCCCGACAGGGGGAAACACCATATATTTT
16,TRBV20-1,TRBD2,TRBJ2-5,-,CSASRIAGGSQETQYF,TGCAGTGCTAGTCGGATAGCGGGGGGCTCCCAAGAGACCCAGTACTTC
15,TRBV25-1,TRBD1,TRBJ1-3,-,CASSPAGGHGNTIYF,TGTGCCAGCAGTCCTGCAGGGGGCCACGGAAACACCATATATTTT
13,TRBV12-3/TRBV12-4,TRBD1,TRBJ1-5,-,CASSRDRAQPQHF,TGTGCCAGCAGCCGGGACAGGGCTCAGCCCCAGCATTTT